This is a list of T cell receptor beta chains from one sample in a study of spatial heterogeneity in lung cancer. TCRdb reprocessed the 5' RACE reads with MiXCR, giving one entry per CDR3 protein. The sample includes approximately 20,000 distinct CDR3 sequences, 9% to 10% of them seen just once. This specimen was PBMCs, taken at follow-up. Source of these receptors: a female donor with early-stage non-small cell lung cancer. The CDR3 runs from the conserved cysteine through the conserved F or W.

V: TRBV3-1; J: TRBJ2-5; CDR3: CASSPGTAKETQYF
V: TRBV5-1; J: TRBJ2-5; CDR3: CASSLFQETQYF
V: TRBV20-1; J: TRBJ2-3; CDR3: CSALRGSDTQYF
V: TRBV7-3; J: TRBJ1-6; CDR3: CASSSQGAQNSPLHF
V: TRBV20-1; J: TRBJ1-5; CDR3: CSVGQGEQPQHF
V: TRBV11-2; J: TRBJ2-2; CDR3: CASSLSRGVGGELFF
V: TRBV12-3/TRBV12-4; J: TRBJ1-3; CDR3: CASSFGTHGNTIYF
V: TRBV6-5; J: TRBJ1-1; CDR3: CASSYGRGNTEAFF
V: TRBV20-1; J: TRBJ2-7; CDR3: CSAREAGTNLYEQYF
V: TRBV6-5; J: TRBJ2-5; CDR3: CASSDRGSETQYF
V: TRBV6-6; J: TRBJ2-2; CDR3: CASRRDRGLGELFF
V: TRBV19; J: TRBJ2-3; CDR3: CASRLGVSTDTQYF
V: TRBV4-3; J: TRBJ2-5; CDR3: CASSQEPAGGLGTQYF
V: TRBV29-1; J: TRBJ2-1; CDR3: CSVARGEQAEQFF
V: TRBV7-9; J: TRBJ2-6; CDR3: CASSLVGSGANVLTF
V: TRBV18; J: TRBJ2-3; CDR3: CASSLLGRPQDTQYF
V: TRBV7-9; J: TRBJ2-1; CDR3: CASSLVGTPPNEQFF
V: TRBV2; J: TRBJ2-5; CDR3: CASSQDYKETQYF
V: TRBV12-3/TRBV12-4; J: TRBJ2-1; CDR3: CASSFSANEQFF
V: TRBV29-1; J: TRBJ2-2; CDR3: CSVEDGGLGLAGELFF
V: TRBV7-9; J: TRBJ2-2; CDR3: CASSLVRDTGELFF
V: TRBV12-3/TRBV12-4; J: TRBJ2-1; CDR3: CASRLPDGNEQFF
V: TRBV23-1; J: TRBJ1-5; CDR3: CASSQSGTGNQPQHF